This record covers a single TCR beta chain. Its antigen is not known. The V and J ends lost 2 bases and 8 bases, in that order; junction bases with no gene match: 8. This CDR3 comprises 15 residues. The germline V gene encodes CDR1 SGHTA and CDR2 FQGNSA. This record belongs to a study of T cells in tumors after PD-1 blockade. Looking at the study overall: Some patients also took daily vismodegib 150 mg during anti-PD-1 treatment. Study outcomes and limitations: Peripheral recruitment is suggested, as some novel exhausted tumor clones were in pre-treatment blood.

Input was about 616 ng to 6,500 ng of genomic DNA from tumor or blood. Assay used: immunoSEQ multiplex PCR; TCRdb lists only in-frame clones, some missing. The repertoire holds approximately 30,000 clones, roughly 73% seen once, with 40% in the top ten. This receptor was taken from a human donor with basal cell carcinoma. The sequences come from PBMCs, collected after anti-PD-1 treatment. This chain uses TRBV7-2 with TRBJ1-4; 7 bases are a match to TRBD1. The CDR3 sequence is CASSLKQGLFEKLFF. For the CDR3, the DNA is TGTGCCAGCAGCTTAAAACAGGGGCTTTTCGAAAAACTGTTTTTT.